Following are 12 T cell receptor beta chains from one sample sequenced in a study of vaccination effects on CD4 cells after COVID-19. These receptors have no known antigen. Investigators separated out CD4+ T cells once 10 days of culture had passed. Participants completed two doses of the BNT162b2 or mRNA-1273 vaccine. TCRdb keeps only in-frame clones here, not all; method: immunoSEQ multiplex PCR. The sample comprises tens of thousands of clones, around 80% of which are singletons, and 2% to 3% rests with the top ten. Sequences were derived from CD4+ T cells from PBMCs cultured without peptide, sampled after COVID-19 vaccination. These TCRs come from a human donor who received a COVID-19 vaccine.

The genes are TRBV7-2 and TRBJ2-5; D unresolved. Looked up from germline, CDR1 is SGHTA and CDR2 is FQGNSA. Trimming took 2 bases from V and 4 from J, leaving 20 bases between them. This CDR3 region has 17 residues. CDR3 nucleotides: TGTGCCAGCAGCTTAAGTCTGCTAGAAGGGCGGAGAGAGACCCAGTACTTC. Amino acids: CASSLSLLEGRRETQYF.

This chain joins TRBV4-1 and TRBJ1-6, with D possibly TRBD1 on 5 matching bases. The germline V and J ends were trimmed by 0 bases and 7 bases, with 13 bases remaining between them. CDR1 is MGHRA, CDR2 YSYEKL, per germline. This CDR3 is 16 amino acids long. CDR3 bases: TGCGCCAGCAGCCAAGATAAAGGGCAGGGAAATTCACCCCTCCACTTT. It encodes CASSQDKGQGNSPLHF.

The rearrangement joins TRBV14 to TRBJ2-2, with D possibly matching TRBD2 (5 bases). V was pared by 2 bases and J by 5 bases, with 18 bases between. CDR1 is SGHDN, CDR2 FVKESK, per germline. The CDR3 sequence is 17 residues long. CDR3 region: CASSQYVGTGWTGELFF. The CDR3 DNA follows: TGTGCCAGCAGCCAATACGTCGGCACGGGGTGGACCGGGGAGCTGTTTTTT.

The genes are TRBV19 and TRBJ1-5; possible D gene TRBD1, 6 bases. Trimming shortened V by 6 bases and J by 3 bases, and 15 bases separated the two germline ends. The CDR3 has 15 amino acids. Germline V gene sequence: CDR1 LNHDA, CDR2 SQIVND (reference sequence). This chain's CDR3 is CASSARGLVNQPQHF. The DNA of the CDR3 is TGTGCCAGTAGCGCCCGGGGGCTGGTCAATCAGCCCCAGCATTTT. Complete variable domain (other parts from reference TRBV19 and TRBJ1-5): DGGITQSPKYLFRKEGQNVTLSCEQNLNHDAMYWYRQDPGQGLRLIYYSQIVNDFQKGDIAEGYSVSREKKESFPLTVTSAQKNPTAFYLCASSARGLVNQPQHFGDGTRLSIL.

The chain has TRBV21-1 and TRBJ1-5. TRBV21-1 is termed a pseudogene. This CDR3 has 17 amino acids. CDR3: CASSNVPGPSSNQPQHF. DNA for the CDR3: TGTGCCAGCAGCAACGTCCCGGGTCCAAGTAGCAATCAGCCCCAGCATTTT.

This clone was observed a handful of times. J is TRBJ2-2 and V is TRBV3-1 (or the pseudogene TRBV3-2), with D uncertain. In germline, CDR1 is LGHDT, CDR2 YNNKEL (reference sequence). The V gene lost 0 bases and the J gene lost 1 base, with 6 bases spanning the gap. This CDR3 has 15 amino acids. The CDR3 DNA is TGTGCCAGCAGCCAAGATGGGCGGAACACCGGGGAGCTGTTTTTT. Translating it yields CASSQDGRNTGELFF.

V gene TRBV6-5 combines with J gene TRBJ1-4; D is uncertain. The V and J ends lost 10 bases and 5 bases respectively, with 5 bases between them. This CDR3 comprises 10 residues. CDR1 MNHEY and CDR2 SVGAGI come from the germline V gene. For the CDR3, the DNA is TGTGCCACCCTAAATGAAAAACTGTTTTTT. This translates into CATLNEKLFF.

The chain has TRBV5-1 and TRBJ1-1, with 7 bases fitting TRBD1. V lost 1 base, J lost 5 bases, and 5 bases stayed unmatched. The germline V gene has CDR1 SGHRS and CDR2 YFSETQ. CDR3 length: 14 residues. CDR3 region: CASSLQGGYTEAFF. The CDR3 nucleotides are TGCGCCAGCAGCTTGCAGGGGGGGTATACTGAAGCTTTCTTT.

This chain joins TRBV2 and TRBJ2-6, with D uncertain. The CDR3 spans 13 residues. V was clipped by 7 bases and J by 3 bases, with 7 bases between them. Germline assignment: CDR1 SNHLY and CDR2 FYNNEI. For the CDR3, the DNA is TGTGCCAGCACTACTTTTGGGGCCAACGTCCTGACTTTC. Translating it yields CASTTFGANVLTF.

The V gene is TRBV5-1, the J gene TRBJ1-4; maybe TRBD1 (5 bases). The CDR3 has 15 amino acids. Between the trimmed V and J ends, which lost 3 bases and 4 bases, there was a span of 13 bases. CDR1 is SGHRS, CDR2 YFSETQ, per germline. CDR3 sequence: CASSWGGADNEKLFF. The CDR3 DNA reads TGCGCCAGCAGCTGGGGTGGGGCCGATAATGAAAAACTGTTTTTT.

The rearrangement joins TRBV12-3 or TRBV12-4 to TRBJ1-1; maybe TRBD1 (5 bases). V was cut by 4 bases and J by 11 bases, with 11 bases left in between. This CDR3 has 11 amino acids. CDR3 DNA sequence: TGTGCCAGCAGTTACAGGCTGGACGCTTTCTTT. Protein: CASSYRLDAFF.

The V gene is TRBV3-1 (or the pseudogene TRBV3-2), the J gene TRBJ2-1; TRBD1 matches 9 bases. Unmatched junction bases numbered 4, after V lost 5 bases and J lost 2 bases. This CDR3 spans 15 amino acids. In germline, CDR1 is LGHDT, CDR2 YNNKEL (reference sequence). The CDR3 protein is CASSFTGGPYNEQFF. CDR3 bases: TGTGCCAGCAGCTTTACAGGGGGCCCCTACAATGAGCAGTTCTTC.